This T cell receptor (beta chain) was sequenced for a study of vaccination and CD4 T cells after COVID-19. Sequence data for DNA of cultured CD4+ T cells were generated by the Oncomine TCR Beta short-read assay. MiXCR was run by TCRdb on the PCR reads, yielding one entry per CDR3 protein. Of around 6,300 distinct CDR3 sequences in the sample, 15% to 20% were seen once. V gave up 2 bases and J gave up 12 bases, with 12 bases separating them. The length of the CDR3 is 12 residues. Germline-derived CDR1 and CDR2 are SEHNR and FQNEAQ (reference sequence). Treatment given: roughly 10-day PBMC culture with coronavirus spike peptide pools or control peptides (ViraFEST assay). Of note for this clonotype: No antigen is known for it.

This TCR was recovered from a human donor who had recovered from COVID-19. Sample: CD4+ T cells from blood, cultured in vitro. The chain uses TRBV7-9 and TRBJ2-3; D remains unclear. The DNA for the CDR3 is TGTGCCAGCAGCTTACTCGCGCTTTCACAGTATTTT. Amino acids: CASSLLALSQYF.